These T cell receptor beta chains were read from a single sample in a study of identical twins. Each CDR3 protein gets one entry after TCRdb re-called the 5' RACE reads with MiXCR. Seen here are under 450,000 distinct CDR3 sequences, 15% to 20% observed once, and the top ten hold around 10%. Sequenced material: naive T cells sorted from blood. The receptors derive from a man aged 45-65 years in good health. CDR3s include the opening cysteine and the closing phenylalanine or tryptophan. D genes are given only for firm matches. The size entry is marked missing in some rows and otherwise reads once, few, many or a size class.

d_gene: TRBD1; abundance: few; len: 14; j_gene: TRBJ1-2; v_gene: TRBV4-3; CDR3aa: CASSQAGQGGGYTF; CDR3nt: TGCGCCAGCAGCCAAGCCGGACAGGGGGGCGGCTACACCTTC
d_gene: .; abundance: .; len: 16; j_gene: TRBJ2-7; v_gene: TRBV14; CDR3aa: CASSQVPGALPNEQYF; CDR3nt: TGTGCCAGCAGCCAAGTCCCCGGGGCCCTACCCAACGAGCAGTACTTC
d_gene: .; abundance: once; len: 13; j_gene: TRBJ1-4; v_gene: TRBV28; CDR3aa: CASSLGGAEKLFF; CDR3nt: TGTGCCAGCAGTTTGGGAGGGGCCGAAAAACTGTTTTTT
d_gene: .; abundance: many; len: 14; j_gene: TRBJ2-2; v_gene: TRBV6-4; CDR3aa: CASSAEGRTGELFF; CDR3nt: TGTGCCAGCAGTGCTGAGGGACGCACCGGGGAGCTGTTTTTT
d_gene: TRBD2; abundance: .; len: 17; j_gene: TRBJ2-1; v_gene: TRBV3-1; CDR3aa: CASSQVSSGISYNEQFF; CDR3nt: TGTGCCAGCAGCCAAGTTTCTAGCGGGATTTCCTACAATGAGCAGTTCTTC
d_gene: .; abundance: few; len: 16; j_gene: TRBJ1-5; v_gene: TRBV7-2; CDR3aa: CASSLMGQGGHQPQHF; CDR3nt: TGTGCCAGCAGCTTAATGGGTCAGGGCGGGCATCAGCCCCAGCATTTT
d_gene: .; abundance: .; len: 13; j_gene: TRBJ2-7; v_gene: TRBV7-2; CDR3aa: CASRNIGQYEQYF; CDR3nt: TGTGCCAGCAGAAACATAGGACAGTACGAGCAGTACTTC
d_gene: .; abundance: .; len: 16; j_gene: TRBJ2-1; v_gene: TRBV20-1; CDR3aa: CSARVRLGGAYNEQFF; CDR3nt: TGCAGTGCTAGAGTCCGGCTCGGGGGCGCCTACAATGAGCAGTTCTTC
d_gene: .; abundance: many; len: 12; j_gene: TRBJ2-1; v_gene: TRBV24-1; CDR3aa: CATSDMTGEQFF; CDR3nt: TGTGCCACCAGTGACATGACAGGAGAGCAGTTCTTC
d_gene: TRBD1; abundance: few; len: 14; j_gene: TRBJ2-5; v_gene: TRBV5-1; CDR3aa: CASSLNDRAETQYF; CDR3nt: TGCGCCAGCAGCTTGAATGACAGGGCCGAGACCCAGTACTTC
d_gene: TRBD1; abundance: .; len: 15; j_gene: TRBJ2-7; v_gene: TRBV24-1; CDR3aa: CATSDPGTGSYEQYF; CDR3nt: TGTGCCACCAGTGACCCCGGGACAGGATCCTACGAGCAGTACTTC
d_gene: TRBD2; abundance: .; len: 16; j_gene: TRBJ2-1; v_gene: TRBV12-3/TRBV12-4; CDR3aa: CASSFLRGGLWNEQFF; CDR3nt: TGTGCCAGCAGTTTTTTGCGGGGGGGCCTGTGGAATGAGCAGTTCTTC
d_gene: TRBD1; abundance: .; len: 15; j_gene: TRBJ2-7; v_gene: TRBV9; CDR3aa: CASSVDGTAIYEQYF; CDR3nt: TGTGCCAGCAGCGTAGATGGGACAGCAATCTACGAGCAGTACTTC
d_gene: .; abundance: few; len: 15; j_gene: TRBJ1-5; v_gene: TRBV4-3; CDR3aa: CASSQTVPSNQPQHF; CDR3nt: TGCGCCAGCAGCCAGACAGTCCCCAGCAATCAGCCCCAGCATTTT
d_gene: .; abundance: many; len: 14; j_gene: TRBJ2-7; v_gene: TRBV12-3/TRBV12-4; CDR3aa: CASSLGARGYEQYF; CDR3nt: TGTGCCAGCAGTTTAGGGGCCCGGGGTTACGAGCAGTACTTC
d_gene: .; abundance: .; len: 14; j_gene: TRBJ2-2; v_gene: TRBV29-1; CDR3aa: CSVGRDTRGGELFF; CDR3nt: TGCAGCGTGGGTCGGGACACCAGAGGGGGGGAGCTGTTTTTT
d_gene: TRBD1; abundance: .; len: 13; j_gene: TRBJ2-1; v_gene: TRBV5-1; CDR3aa: CASKGQGYNEQFF; CDR3nt: TGCGCCAGCAAAGGACAGGGGTACAATGAGCAGTTCTTC
d_gene: TRBD2; abundance: few; len: 14; j_gene: TRBJ2-7; v_gene: TRBV20-1; CDR3aa: CSATLAGAWYEQYF; CDR3nt: TGCAGTGCTACCCTAGCGGGGGCTTGGTACGAGCAGTACTTC
d_gene: TRBD1; abundance: many; len: 15; j_gene: TRBJ2-7; v_gene: TRBV5-1; CDR3aa: CASSSMTGSSYEQYF; CDR3nt: TGCGCCAGCAGCTCAATGACAGGGTCTTCCTACGAGCAGTACTTC
d_gene: .; abundance: few; len: 17; j_gene: TRBJ1-6; v_gene: TRBV28; CDR3aa: CASSSPTRDRDNSPLHF; CDR3nt: TGTGCCAGCAGTTCCCCAACCCGGGACCGGGATAATTCACCCCTCCACTTT
d_gene: .; abundance: few; len: 18; j_gene: TRBJ2-6; v_gene: TRBV6-5; CDR3aa: CASSYSSRPQAGANVLTF; CDR3nt: TGTGCCAGCAGTTACTCTTCCAGGCCACAGGCTGGGGCCAACGTCCTGACTTTC
d_gene: .; abundance: .; len: 16; j_gene: TRBJ2-5; v_gene: TRBV12-3/TRBV12-4; CDR3aa: CASSSPRGGGQETQYF; CDR3nt: TGTGCCAGCAGTTCCCCCCGGGGAGGAGGCCAAGAGACCCAGTACTTC
d_gene: .; abundance: .; len: 14; j_gene: TRBJ2-5; v_gene: TRBV7-8; CDR3aa: CASSLEFHQETQYF; CDR3nt: TGTGCCAGCAGCTTAGAGTTCCATCAAGAGACCCAGTACTTC
d_gene: TRBD1; abundance: few; len: 12; j_gene: TRBJ2-7; v_gene: TRBV20-1; CDR3aa: CSAIQGVYEQYF; CDR3nt: TGCAGTGCTATCCAGGGGGTCTACGAGCAGTACTTC
d_gene: .; abundance: .; len: 16; j_gene: TRBJ1-3; v_gene: TRBV14; CDR3aa: CASSQWKQGSGNTIYF; CDR3nt: TGTGCCAGCAGCCAATGGAAACAGGGCTCTGGAAACACCATATATTTT
d_gene: .; abundance: .; len: 12; j_gene: TRBJ1-1; v_gene: TRBV5-6; CDR3aa: CASSLLQLEAFF; CDR3nt: TGTGCCAGCAGCTTGTTACAGCTTGAAGCTTTCTTT
d_gene: .; abundance: few; len: 16; j_gene: TRBJ2-2; v_gene: TRBV12-3/TRBV12-4; CDR3aa: CASSFASPANTGELFF; CDR3nt: TGTGCCAGCAGTTTCGCATCGCCAGCCAACACCGGGGAGCTGTTTTTT
d_gene: .; abundance: few; len: 16; j_gene: TRBJ2-4; v_gene: TRBV18; CDR3aa: CASSPMSVKAKNIQYF; CDR3nt: TGTGCCAGCTCACCAATGTCAGTTAAAGCCAAAAACATTCAGTACTTC
d_gene: TRBD1; abundance: many; len: 17; j_gene: TRBJ2-5; v_gene: TRBV12-3/TRBV12-4; CDR3aa: CASSLIQGRGLLVTQYF; CDR3nt: TGTGCCAGCAGTTTAATACAGGGGCGAGGTCTGTTAGTGACCCAGTACTTC
d_gene: .; abundance: many; len: 13; j_gene: TRBJ2-3; v_gene: TRBV12-3/TRBV12-4; CDR3aa: CASSFPNRGPQYF; CDR3nt: TGTGCCAGCAGTTTCCCGAACCGGGGTCCGCAGTATTTT
d_gene: .; abundance: few; len: 16; j_gene: TRBJ2-3; v_gene: TRBV7-8; CDR3aa: CASSEALMTLADTQYF; CDR3nt: TGTGCCAGCAGCGAAGCCCTAATGACCTTAGCAGATACGCAGTATTTT
d_gene: .; abundance: .; len: 14; j_gene: TRBJ2-7; v_gene: TRBV27; CDR3aa: CASSLSGSYYEQYF; CDR3nt: TGTGCCAGCAGTTTATCTGGCAGTTACTACGAGCAGTACTTC